The text below deals with one T cell receptor (beta chain). Generated by immunoSEQ multiplex PCR, the TCRdb table keeps only in-frame clones and is missing some. The sample includes 48,000 or so clones, approximately 95% seen only once; the top ten take around 0.47%. The length of the CDR3 is 14 residues. The germline CDR1 and CDR2 sequences are MNHNY and SVGAGI (reference sequence). Trimming removed 7 bases from V and 2 bases from J, with 15 bases in between. These data belong to a study of T cell changes during pregnancy in multiple sclerosis. This receptor was taken from a female donor with multiple sclerosis, enrolled in a pregnancy study. Sample: CD4+ T cells from peripheral blood mononuclear cells, taken in the first trimester of pregnancy. V is TRBV6-6 and J is TRBJ2-7; D remains unclear. This CDR3 is CASKRPTTTYEQYF. CDR3 bases: TGTGCCAGCAAGAGGCCTACTACCACCTACGAGCAGTACTTC.